A selection of T cell receptor beta chains follows, all from one sample in a study of blood T cell repertoires in COVID-19. Using immunoSEQ multiplex PCR, the repertoire was profiled, and TCRdb retains in-frame clones only, with some absent. The sample has around 230,000 clones; around four fifths are singletons. Sequencing used peripheral blood. The receptor set was obtained from a woman aged 50 to 60 with acute or convalescent COVID-19. The CDR3 runs from the conserved cysteine through the conserved F or W. D genes are given only for firm matches. A clone size is listed for some rows: how often the clone was seen (once, few, many), or a class if it is expanded.

J gene | CDR3 length | D gene | V gene | clone size | CDR3 DNA | CDR3 protein
TRBJ2-7 | 15 | TRBD2 | TRBV28 | NA | TGTGCCAGCAGTTTTTTGCTAGCGGGTTTCTACGAGCAGTACTTC | CASSFLLAGFYEQYF
TRBJ2-3 | 18 | TRBD1 | TRBV6-4 | NA | TGTGCCAGCAGTACATCTTGGGTGGGGACAGGGCCCACAGATACGCAGTATTTT | CASSTSWVGTGPTDTQYF
TRBJ2-1 | 12 | TRBD2 | TRBV27 | NA | TGTGCCAGCAGACTCAGGGGCGGGGGGGAGTTCTTC | CASRLRGGGEFF
TRBJ1-2 | 17 | TRBD1 | TRBV2 | NA | TGTGCCAGCAGGGAAAGTGGACAGGGGGCCGTAGAGGGCCGCTACACCTTC | CASRESGQGAVEGRYTF
TRBJ2-1 | 13 | NA | TRBV10-1 | NA | TGCGCCAGCAGTGGGCAGGGGAACAATGAGCAGTTCTTC | CASSGQGNNEQFF
TRBJ2-1 | 17 | NA | TRBV21-1 | NA | TGTGCCAGCAGCAAGGGATACCTCACAGGTTTTCACAATGAGCAGTTCTTC | CASSKGYLTGFHNEQFF
TRBJ2-7 | 14 | TRBD2 | TRBV28 | NA | TGTGCCAGCAGTCGGACTAGCGGGAGGTACGAGCAGTACTTC | CASSRTSGRYEQYF
TRBJ1-4 | 15 | NA | TRBV5-1 | NA | TGCGCCAGCAGCTTGCCAGAACCAACTAATGAAAAACTGTTTTTT | CASSLPEPTNEKLFF
TRBJ1-5 | 16 | NA | TRBV6-6 | NA | TGTGCCAGCAGCCTCGGTTCTACGTATAGCAATCAGCCCCAGCATTTT | CASSLGSTYSNQPQHF
TRBJ2-7 | 14 | NA | TRBV28 | NA | TGTGCCAGCAGTACCCCCGGGAATACCTACGAGCAGTACTTC | CASSTPGNTYEQYF
TRBJ2-7 | 14 | TRBD2 | TRBV5-1 | once | TGCGCCAGCAGTCTAGGACTAGCGGGCTCCGAGCAGTACTTC | CASSLGLAGSEQYF
TRBJ2-5 | 15 | TRBD2 | TRBV6-6 | NA | TGTGCCAGCAGTTACTCTAGCGGGATGGGGGAGACCCAGTACTTC | CASSYSSGMGETQYF
TRBJ2-5 | 15 | TRBD2 | TRBV24-1 | few | TGTGCCACTAGGGGTAGCGGGCCGTACCAAGAGACCCAGTACTTC | CATRGSGPYQETQYF
TRBJ2-7 | 15 | NA | TRBV27 | NA | TGTGCCAGCAGTTCTCCAGGGGAGATACCCTACGAGCAGTACTTC | CASSSPGEIPYEQYF
TRBJ1-6 | 15 | NA | TRBV7-2 | NA | TGTGCCAGCAGCTTAGAAGGGAGTGGGAATTCACCCCTCCACTTT | CASSLEGSGNSPLHF
TRBJ2-2 | 17 | TRBD2 | TRBV10-3 | NA | TGTGCCATCTCCCTGACTAGCGGGAGGAAGGACACCGGGGAGCTGTTTTTT | CAISLTSGRKDTGELFF
TRBJ1-1 | 14 | NA | TRBV13 | once | TGTGCCAGCAGCTTTTCGAGGAGGGACACTGAAGCTTTCTTT | CASSFSRRDTEAFF
TRBJ2-7 | 13 | TRBD1 | TRBV6-5 | NA | TGTGCCAGCGGGGGACAGGCCGCTGTGGAGCAGTACTTC | CASGGQAAVEQYF
TRBJ2-7 | 15 | TRBD2 | TRBV28 | once | TGTGCCAGCAGTACGGGAGGGGATTTCTCCTACGAGCAGTACTTC | CASSTGGDFSYEQYF
TRBJ2-7 | 14 | NA | TRBV21-1 | NA | TGTGCCACCGCAAGACCCCCGGGTAAATACGAGCAGTACTTC | CATARPPGKYEQYF
TRBJ2-1 | 11 | NA | TRBV24-1 | NA | TGTGCCACCAGTGCAGGGGATGAGCAGTTCTTC | CATSAGDEQFF
TRBJ2-1 | 16 | TRBD1 | TRBV18 | NA | TGTGCCAGCTCACCTTACGGGACAGGGGTTTCGACTGAGCAGTTCTTC | CASSPYGTGVSTEQFF
TRBJ1-2 | 16 | NA | TRBV18 | NA | TGTGCCAGCTCACCGGCTGGGGCAGCGCCCAACTATGGCTACACCTTC | CASSPAGAAPNYGYTF
TRBJ2-5 | 15 | NA | TRBV6-5 | NA | TGTGCCAGCAACGCGAACAGGGTCCTCCAAGAGACCCAGTACTTC | CASNANRVLQETQYF
TRBJ2-3 | 17 | TRBD2 | TRBV12-5 | NA | TGTGCTAGTGGTTTGGCCAGGGCGGGAGGGCCCTTAAATACGCAGTATTTT | CASGLARAGGPLNTQYF
TRBJ1-2 | 15 | NA | TRBV7-2 | NA | TGTGCCAGCAGCTTAGAAGGCAGGGTTAACTATGGCTACACCTTC | CASSLEGRVNYGYTF
TRBJ1-5 | 14 | NA | TRBV30 | few | TGTGCCTGGAAGGGGCAGGGTCGGAATCAGCCCCAGCATTTT | CAWKGQGRNQPQHF
TRBJ2-3 | 16 | NA | TRBV7-3 | NA | TGTGCCAGCAGCTTATTGGCGGCTGGACACACAGATACGCAGTATTTT | CASSLLAAGHTDTQYF
TRBJ1-1 | 15 | TRBD1 | TRBV7-8 | NA | TGTGCCAGCAGCGGGGGACAGGTCATGAACACTGAAGCTTTCTTT | CASSGGQVMNTEAFF
TRBJ2-7 | 16 | TRBD2 | TRBV24-1 | once | TGTGCCACCAGTGATCGCGGGACTAGCGGTATCTACGAGCAGTACTTC | CATSDRGTSGIYEQYF
TRBJ1-2 | 15 | TRBD1 | TRBV7-9 | NA | TGTGCCAGCAGCATTAACAGGGGTAGTAGCTATGGCTACACCTTC | CASSINRGSSYGYTF